What follows describes a single TCR beta chain. These data come from a study of control samples from healthy donors and cancer patients. Looked up from germline, CDR1 is SEHNR and CDR2 is FQNEAQ (reference sequence). CDR3 length equals 11 residues. V was shortened by 5 bases and J by 6 bases, with 7 bases between the two germline ends. Profiling relied on immunoSEQ multiplex PCR, and the TCRdb table lists in-frame clones only, not all of them. This table holds 50,000 to 55,000 clones, over 85% found once. The sequencing input was blood. This sequence joins TRBV7-9 and TRBJ1-1; D ambiguous. This clonotype was obtained from a man aged 25-45 years in good health. CDR3 in amino acids: CASSPDSEAFF. CDR3 DNA sequence: TGTGCCAGCAGCCCGGACTCTGAAGCTTTCTTT.